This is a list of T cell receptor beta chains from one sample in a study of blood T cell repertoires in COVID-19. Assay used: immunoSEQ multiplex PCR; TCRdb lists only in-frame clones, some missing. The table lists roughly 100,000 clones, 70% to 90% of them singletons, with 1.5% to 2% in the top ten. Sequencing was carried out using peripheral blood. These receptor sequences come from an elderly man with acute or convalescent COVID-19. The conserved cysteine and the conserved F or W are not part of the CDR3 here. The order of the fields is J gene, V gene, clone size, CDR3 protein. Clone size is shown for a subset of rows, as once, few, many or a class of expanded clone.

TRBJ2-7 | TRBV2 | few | ASKAEPQSSEQY
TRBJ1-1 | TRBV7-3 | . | ASSWDRETEAF
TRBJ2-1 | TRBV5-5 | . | ASSFTSGREYNEQF
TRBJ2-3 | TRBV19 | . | ASSGGGLAETTDTQY
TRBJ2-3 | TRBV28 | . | ASSPSGVRGTDTQY
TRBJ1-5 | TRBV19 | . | ASSTTDSNQPQH
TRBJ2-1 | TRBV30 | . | AWSRGAGLSEQF
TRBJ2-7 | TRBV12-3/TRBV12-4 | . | ASSSWPYEQY
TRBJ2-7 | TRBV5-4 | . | ASSFGSGRNEQY
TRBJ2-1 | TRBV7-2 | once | ASSLGLSNNEQF
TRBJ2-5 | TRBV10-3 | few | AISEGNSGNQETQY
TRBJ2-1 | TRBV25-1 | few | ASKVAEEQF
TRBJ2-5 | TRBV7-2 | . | ASSLAGSGQETQY
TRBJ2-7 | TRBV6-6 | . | ASSRTGTSGRAYSYEQY
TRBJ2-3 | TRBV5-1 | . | ASSPGLAGGPNHTDTQY
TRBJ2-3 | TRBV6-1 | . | ASSEMRIGTSTDTQY
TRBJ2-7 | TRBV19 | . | ASSIGGDPGYEQY
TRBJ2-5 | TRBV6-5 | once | ASSWTSGSQETQY
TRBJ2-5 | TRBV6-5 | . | ASSLGTGMGTQY
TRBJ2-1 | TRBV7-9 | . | ASSSLTGSSYNEQF
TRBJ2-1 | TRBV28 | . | ASSLGLAPNEQF
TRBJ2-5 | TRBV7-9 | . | ASSPTSHQETQY
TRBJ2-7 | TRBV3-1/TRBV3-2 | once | ASSLRMRGSSYEQY
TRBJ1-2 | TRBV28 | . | ASSPIGAGISSGYT
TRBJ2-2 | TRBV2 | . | ASSEDRVTGELF
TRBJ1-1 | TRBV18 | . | ASSPRQGSAEAF
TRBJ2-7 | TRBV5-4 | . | ASSLDSFGQY
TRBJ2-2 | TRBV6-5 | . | ASLVMANTGELF
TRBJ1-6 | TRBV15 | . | ATSRTPRSSYNSPLH
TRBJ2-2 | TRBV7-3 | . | ASSLPGRAGELF
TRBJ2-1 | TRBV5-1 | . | ASSSAGGPNEQF
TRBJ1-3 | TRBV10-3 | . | AISEESYSGNTIY
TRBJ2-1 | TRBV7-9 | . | ASSPGTSIHEQF
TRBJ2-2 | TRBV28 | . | ASSRDTGELF
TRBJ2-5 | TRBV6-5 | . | ASSYAPNRAQETQY